Each of the 25 T cell receptor beta chains below was sequenced from the same sample in a study of T cell responses to AZD1222 COVID-19 vaccine. Profiling relied on immunoSEQ multiplex PCR, and the TCRdb table lists in-frame clones only, not all of them. The sample has about 100,000 clones, approximately 90% seen once; the top ten hold roughly 15%. Material: peripheral blood, obtained on day 0 of AZD1222 vaccination. The receptors stem from an adult in good health.

This clone was picked up one time. The chain recombines TRBV3-1 (or the pseudogene TRBV3-2) with TRBJ1-5; TRBD1 agrees at 11 bases. The CDR3 extends over 15 amino acids. The V gene's germline CDR1 is LGHDT and CDR2 YNNKEL (reference sequence). V lost 1 base and J lost 5; bases outside the gene matches: 1. The CDR3 bases are TGTGCCAGCAGCCAAGGGACAGGGGGCTATCAGCCCCAGCATTTT. It codes for CASSQGTGGYQPQHF.

The chain couples TRBV6-5 to TRBJ1-5; weak D call: TRBD1 (6 bases). Germline V gene lookup returns CDR1 MNHEY and CDR2 SVGAGI. The CDR3 is made up of 14 amino acids. V was cut by 6 bases and J by 6 bases, with 15 bases left in between. As DNA, the CDR3 is TGTGCCAGCAGCCCCCTACGAGGGGGTCAGCCCCAGCATTTT. It translates to CASSPLRGGQPQHF.

DNA of the CDR3: TGTGCCAGCAGCGTAGGGATGGGGGACAGTGTCCAAGAGACCCAGTACTTC. Protein sequence: CASSVGMGDSVQETQYF. The chain employs TRBV9 and TRBJ2-5; 7 bases are shared with TRBD1. Germline V gene sequence: CDR1 SGDLS, CDR2 YYNGEE. The CDR3 is 17 residues long. V lost 0 bases to trimming and J lost 1 base; unmatched junction nucleotides: 9.

The V and J genes are TRBV9 and TRBJ1-1; D is ambiguous. Germline values: CDR1 SGDLS, CDR2 YYNGEE. This CDR3 region has 17 residues. Trimming removed 4 bases at V and 3 bases at J, with 22 bases between. The CDR3 coding sequence is TGTGCCAGCAGCATGATAGGTAAGGGTTCTTGGGACACTGAAGCTTTCTTT. Amino acid sequence: CASSMIGKGSWDTEAFF.

This chain connects TRBV19 to TRBJ1-5; no clear D gene. The CDR3 contains 14 residues. Trimming removed 5 bases at V and 0 bases at J, with 8 bases between. The germline V gene encodes CDR1 LNHDA and CDR2 SQIVND (reference sequence). Written as DNA, the CDR3 is TGTGCCAGTAGTGCCGTTTATAGCAATCAGCCCCAGCATTTT. It encodes CASSAVYSNQPQHF.

V and J are TRBV7-2 and TRBJ1-4; D might be TRBD1 (5 bases). The CDR3 contains 19 residues. Trimming left V 3 bases short and J 0 bases short, with 20 bases between. CDR1 SGHTA and CDR2 FQGNSA come from the germline V gene. The CDR3 coding sequence is TGTGCCAGCAGCTTCTTCGTAGGGCAGGGAGAGTCAACTAATGAAAAACTGTTTTTT. Translated, it gives CASSFFVGQGESTNEKLFF.

This sequence joins TRBV6-5 and TRBJ2-7; weak D call: TRBD1 (6 bases). Trimming took off 7 bases at V and 1 base at J, with 14 bases between the two ends. The length of the CDR3 is 14 residues. Germline V gene data show CDR1 as MNHEY and CDR2 as SVGAGI. The CDR3 coding sequence is TGTGCCAGCAAGGAGGACAGTAGATCCTACGAGCAGTACTTC. Translation: CASKEDSRSYEQYF.

The V and J genes are TRBV18 and TRBJ2-2, with 7 bases matching TRBD2. This CDR3 spans 13 amino acids. V lost 0 bases and J lost 8; bases outside the gene matches: 0. Germline-derived CDR1 and CDR2 are KGHSH and LQKENI. CDR3 in DNA: TGTGCCAGCTCACCACCAGCGGGAGGGGAGCTGTTTTTT. This sequence encodes CASSPPAGGELFF.

This chain joins TRBV2 and TRBJ2-3; 12 nucleotides match TRBD1. Germline values: CDR1 SNHLY, CDR2 FYNNEI. With V trimmed by 4 bases and J by 5 bases, 7 bases remained unmatched. The CDR3 contains 16 residues. The CDR3 region has the DNA TGTGCCAGCAGTGCCCTGGGACAGGGGGCATTAGATACGCAGTATTTT. It yields the protein CASSALGQGALDTQYF.

The V and J genes are TRBV5-1 and TRBJ1-5; 11 nucleotides agree with TRBD1. This CDR3 spans 15 amino acids. Germline V gene sequence: CDR1 SGHRS, CDR2 YFSETQ. Trimming cost V 4 bases and J 6 bases; bases outside gene matches: 6. CDR3 loop: CASSRGTGGSQPQHF. The CDR3 DNA sequence: TGCGCCAGCAGCCGTGGGACAGGGGGTAGTCAGCCCCAGCATTTT.

The chain carries TRBV10-3 and TRBJ1-6; D ambiguous. CDR3 size: 11 residues. V lost 10 bases and J lost 10, with 11 bases in between. Germline CDR1 and CDR2: ENHRY and SYGVKD. Written as DNA, the CDR3 is TGTGCCAGACATTACGACTCACCCCTCCACTTT. The encoded protein is CARHYDSPLHF.

This clone was detected a few times. The chain joins TRBV7-3 to TRBJ1-4; no definite D call. This CDR3 has 16 amino acids. The germline V and J ends were trimmed by 1 base and 5 bases, with 14 bases remaining between them. Per the germline V gene, CDR1 is SGHTA and CDR2 is FQGTGA. The CDR3 region has the DNA TGTGCCAGCAGCTTAAACGGGAGAGGGAGCAATGAAAAACTGTTTTTT. It specifies CASSLNGRGSNEKLFF.

V is TRBV5-1 and J is TRBJ2-7; the D call may be TRBD1 or TRBD2 (5 bases each). V was trimmed by 4 bases and J by 6 bases, leaving 23 bases between them. Germline loops: CDR1 SGHRS, CDR2 YFSETQ. The CDR3 spans 16 residues. CDR3 sequence: CASSPGPGPLSLEQYF. The CDR3 DNA sequence: TGCGCCAGCAGCCCAGGCCCGGGACCCTTATCCCTCGAGCAGTACTTC. Based on the CDR3 plus reference TRBV5-1 and TRBJ2-7, the full variable domain is KAGVTQTPRYLIKTRGQQVTLSCSPISGHRSVSWYQQTPGQGLQFLFEYFSETQRNKGNFPGRFSGRQFSNSRSEMNVSTLELGDSALYLCASSPGPGPLSLEQYFGPGTRLTVT.

For this clone: The same CDR3 is also encoded by other DNA sequences in this sample. The gene calls are TRBV3-1 (or the pseudogene TRBV3-2) and TRBJ1-2; D remains unclear. CDR3 length: 12 amino acids. Trimming shortened V by 1 base and J by 4 bases, and 4 bases separated the two germline ends. The germline gives CDR1 LGHDT, CDR2 YNNKEL (reference sequence). Written as DNA, the CDR3 is TGTGCCAGCAGCCAAGTTGGCTATGGCTACACCTTC. Translated, it gives CASSQVGYGYTF.

This sequence joins TRBV5-4 and TRBJ2-1, with TRBD1 identical over 8 bases. The germline gives CDR1 SGHNT, CDR2 YYREEE (reference sequence). CDR3 size: 16 residues. The junction had 7 bases not matched to a gene; V was cut back by 2 bases and J by 3 bases. The CDR3 DNA follows: TGTGCCAGCAGCTTATCACTTGGACAGGGCTACAATGAGCAGTTCTTC. The encoded protein is CASSLSLGQGYNEQFF.

The chain combines TRBV3-1 (or the pseudogene TRBV3-2) with TRBJ2-7; 12 nucleotides align to TRBD1. The CDR3 consists of 14 residues. Germline CDR1 and CDR2: LGHDT and YNNKEL (reference sequence). V was clipped by 4 bases and J by 6 bases; unmatched bases: 4. The CDR3 reads CASSPRGQGAEQYF. Written as DNA, the CDR3 is TGTGCCAGCAGCCCCCGGGGACAGGGGGCCGAGCAGTACTTC.

This chain uses TRBV11-3 with TRBJ2-5; weak D call: TRBD1 (5 bases). Per germline, CDR1 SGHNT and CDR2 YENEEA. The CDR3 length is 13 residues. Between the trimmed V and J ends, which lost 2 bases and 5 bases, there was a span of 9 bases. CDR3 bases: TGTGCCAGCAGCTTAAGGGGCTTGGAGACCCAGTACTTC. Its translation: CASSLRGLETQYF.

The V and J genes are TRBV19 and TRBJ1-2; perhaps TRBD1 as D (5 bases). Trimming removed 7 bases at V and 7 bases at J, with 10 bases between. This CDR3 region has 11 residues. Germline lookup yields CDR1 LNHDA and CDR2 SQIVND (reference sequence). The CDR3 DNA reads TGTGCCAGTACGCAGGGCCGTGGCTACACCTTC. This translates into CASTQGRGYTF.

V is TRBV6-5 and J is TRBJ2-1, with D possibly TRBD1 on 6 matching bases. V was trimmed by 4 bases and J by 9 bases, leaving 19 bases between them. Germline loops: CDR1 MNHEY, CDR2 SVGAGI. The CDR3 runs 15 residues. The CDR3 loop reads CASSSLQGTLGEQFF. CDR3 sequence (DNA): TGTGCCAGCAGTTCCCTACAGGGTACCTTGGGTGAGCAGTTCTTC.

The chain couples TRBV27 to TRBJ2-7; D is uncertain. Trimming left V 0 bases short and J 0 bases short, with 12 bases between. Germline CDR1 reads MNHEY; CDR2 reads SMNVEV (reference sequence). CDR3 size: 16 residues. The CDR3 loop reads CASSLSAGESSYEQYF. CDR3 nucleotides: TGTGCCAGCAGTTTATCGGCCGGAGAAAGCTCCTACGAGCAGTACTTC.

Only one count was recorded for this clone. This chain uses TRBV10-3 with TRBJ1-6; D is ambiguous. CDR1 and CDR2 from the germline V gene are ENHRY and SYGVKD. The CDR3 sequence is 12 residues long. V lost 3 bases, J lost 7 bases, and 4 bases lay in between. The CDR3 loop is CAISDFNSPLHF. The CDR3 coding sequence is TGTGCCATCAGTGACTTCAATTCACCCCTCCACTTT.

The J gene is TRBJ1-5, the V gene TRBV2; unclear D gene. This CDR3 region has 14 residues. V was clipped by 3 bases and J by 5 bases, with 11 bases between them. Per germline, CDR1 SNHLY and CDR2 FYNNEI. This chain's CDR3 is CASSDWQTHQPQHF. The CDR3 DNA reads as TGTGCCAGCAGTGATTGGCAGACACATCAGCCCCAGCATTTT.

V usage is TRBV23-1 and J usage is TRBJ2-2, with TRBD1 matching over 10 bases. TRBV23-1 is annotated as an ORF whose role is uncertain. Trimming removed 0 bases from V and 4 bases from J; junction bases left unmatched: 17. CDR3 size: 21 residues. The CDR3 spells CASSQSPETGTGARGTGELFF. CDR3 DNA sequence: TGCGCCAGCAGTCAATCCCCTGAAACCGGGACAGGGGCCCGGGGCACCGGGGAGCTGTTTTTT.

The J gene is TRBJ1-2, the V gene TRBV9; the D gene is possibly TRBD1 (6 bases). The CDR3 totals 13 residues. Germline V gene sequence: CDR1 SGDLS, CDR2 YYNGEE. Between the trimmed V and J ends, which lost 1 base and 7 bases, there was a span of 11 bases. The CDR3 is CASSVSGGGGYTF. The CDR3 DNA sequence: TGTGCCAGCAGCGTAAGCGGGGGCGGTGGCTACACCTTC.

The rearrangement joins TRBV5-1 to TRBJ1-2; 8 bases agree with TRBD1. This CDR3 has 16 amino acids. V was clipped by 2 bases and J by 3 bases; unmatched bases: 9. Per the germline V gene, CDR1 is SGHRS and CDR2 is YFSETQ. The CDR3 here is CASSLNDRGLDYGYTF. CDR3 DNA: TGCGCCAGCAGCTTAAATGACAGGGGACTGGACTATGGCTACACCTTC.